What follows are 3 T cell receptor beta chains derived from one specimen sequenced in a study of blood T cell repertoires in COVID-19. Using immunoSEQ multiplex PCR, the repertoire was profiled, and TCRdb retains in-frame clones only, with some absent. The data hold 90,000 to 150,000 clones, with approximately 85% observed a single time. Sequences were obtained from peripheral blood. Every receptor here comes from an older man with acute or convalescent COVID-19.

The V call is TRBV28, the J call TRBJ1-5, with D maybe TRBD1 (5 bases). V lost 2 bases and J 0 bases, leaving 14 bases between the germline ends. CDR1 and CDR2 (germline): MDHEN, SYDVKM. This CDR3 spans 17 amino acids. CDR3 coding DNA: TGTGCCAGCAGTTTACCCCAGGGTGGTTATAGCAATCAGCCCCAGCATTTT. Translation gives CASSLPQGGYSNQPQHF.

This clone has more than one count but fewer than ten. This chain links TRBV29-1 with TRBJ1-1; 8 nucleotides align to TRBD1. Looked up from germline, CDR1 is SQVTM and CDR2 is ANQGSEA. The CDR3 loop spans 17 amino acids. V was clipped by 6 bases and J by 4 bases; unmatched bases: 19. CDR3 DNA: TGCAGCGTGGACGACAGGGGCGCACGCCCAAGAATCACTGAAGCTTTCTTT. It is translated as CSVDDRGARPRITEAFF.

The gene calls are TRBV29-1 and TRBJ1-2, with a weak D call TRBD1 (5 bases). This CDR3 spans 11 amino acids. V was pared by 4 bases and J by 8 bases, with 11 bases between. Germline loops: CDR1 SQVTM, CDR2 ANQGSEA. The CDR3: CSVVGGRGYTF. CDR3 sequence (DNA): TGCAGCGTTGTGGGGGGTCGCGGCTACACCTTC.